This T cell receptor (beta chain) was observed in a study of early T cells in non-severe SARS-CoV-2 infection. V was trimmed by 0 bases and J by 4 bases, leaving 17 bases between them. The CDR3 loop spans 17 amino acids. Germline V gives CDR1 LGHDT, CDR2 YNNKEL (reference sequence). By share, this clonotype ranks as medium-sized. In TCRdb, the 5' RACE reads were re-called with MiXCR into one record per CDR3 protein. The repertoire has some 77,000 distinct CDR3 sequences, about 17% of them found once; the top ten carry about 3.1%. Sequencing used whole blood. The chain uses TRBV3-1 and TRBJ2-3; D gene uncertain. The TCR was taken from an adult who was a healthcare worker with PCR-confirmed SARS-CoV-2 infection or an uninfected control (not recorded which). The CDR3 is CASSQDPMGLEADTQYF. The CDR3 DNA reads TGTGCCAGCAGCCAAGATCCGATGGGATTAGAGGCAGATACGCAGTATTTT.